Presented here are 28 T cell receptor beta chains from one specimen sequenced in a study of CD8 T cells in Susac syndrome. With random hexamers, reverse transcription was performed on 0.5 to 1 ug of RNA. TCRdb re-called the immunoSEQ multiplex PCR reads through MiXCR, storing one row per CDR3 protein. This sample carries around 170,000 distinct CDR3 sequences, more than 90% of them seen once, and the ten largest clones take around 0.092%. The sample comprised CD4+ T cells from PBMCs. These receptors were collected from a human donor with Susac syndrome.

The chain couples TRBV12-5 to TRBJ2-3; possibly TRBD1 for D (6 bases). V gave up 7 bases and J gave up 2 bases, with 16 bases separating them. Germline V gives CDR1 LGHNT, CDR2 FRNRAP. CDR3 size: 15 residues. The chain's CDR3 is CASAPDSYPTDTQYF. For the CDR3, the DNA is TGTGCTAGTGCCCCGGACAGCTACCCCACAGATACGCAGTATTTT. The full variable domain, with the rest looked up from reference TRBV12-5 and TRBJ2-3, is DARVTQTPRHKVTEMGQEVTMRCQPILGHNTVFWYRQTMMQGLELLAYFRNRAPLDDSGMPKDRFSAEMPDATLATLKIQPSEPRDSAVYFCASAPDSYPTDTQYFGPGTRLTVL.

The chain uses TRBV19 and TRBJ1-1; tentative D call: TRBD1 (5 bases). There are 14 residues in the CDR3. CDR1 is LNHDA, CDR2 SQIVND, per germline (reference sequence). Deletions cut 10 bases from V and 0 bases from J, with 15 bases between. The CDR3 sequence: CATSPWTMNTEAFF. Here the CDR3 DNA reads TGTGCCACCAGCCCTTGGACAATGAACACTGAAGCTTTCTTT.

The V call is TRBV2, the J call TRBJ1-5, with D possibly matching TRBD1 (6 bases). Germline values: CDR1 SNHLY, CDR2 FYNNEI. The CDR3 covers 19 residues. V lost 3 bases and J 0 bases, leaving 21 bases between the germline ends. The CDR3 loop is CASSDQGRQAIYSNQPQHF. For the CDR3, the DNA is TGTGCCAGCAGTGATCAGGGACGACAGGCGATTTATAGCAATCAGCCCCAGCATTTT.

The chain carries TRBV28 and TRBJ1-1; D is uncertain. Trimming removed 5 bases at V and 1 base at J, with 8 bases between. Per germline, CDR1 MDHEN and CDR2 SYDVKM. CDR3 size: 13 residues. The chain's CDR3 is CASSLPRNTEAFF. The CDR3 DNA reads TGTGCCAGCAGTCTCCCCAGGAACACTGAAGCTTTCTTT.

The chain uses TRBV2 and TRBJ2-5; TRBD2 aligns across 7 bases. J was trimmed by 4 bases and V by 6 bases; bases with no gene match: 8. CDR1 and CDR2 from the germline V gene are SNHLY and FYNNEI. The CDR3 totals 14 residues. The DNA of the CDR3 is TGTGCCAGCAGCCCCCAGGGACTACCAGAGACCCAGTACTTC. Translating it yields CASSPQGLPETQYF. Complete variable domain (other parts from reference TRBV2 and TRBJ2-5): EPEVTQTPSHQVTQMGQEVILRCVPISNHLYFYWYRQILGQKVEFLVSFYNNEISEKSEIFDDQFSVERPDGSNFTLKIRSTKLEDSAMYFCASSPQGLPETQYFGPGTRLLVL.

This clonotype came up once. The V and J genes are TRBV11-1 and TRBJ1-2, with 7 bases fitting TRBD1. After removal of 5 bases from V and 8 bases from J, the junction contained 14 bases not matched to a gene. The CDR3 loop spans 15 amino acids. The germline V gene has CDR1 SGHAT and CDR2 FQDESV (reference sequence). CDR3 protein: CASSVDRVTNGGYTF. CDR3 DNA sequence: TGTGCCAGCAGCGTCGACAGGGTGACGAACGGGGGCTACACCTTC.

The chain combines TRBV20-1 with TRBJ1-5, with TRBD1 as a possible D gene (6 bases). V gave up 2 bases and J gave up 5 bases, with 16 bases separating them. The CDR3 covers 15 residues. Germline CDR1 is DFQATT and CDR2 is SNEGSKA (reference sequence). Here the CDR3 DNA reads TGCAGTGCTAGATCGGACAGTCGGGGTTATCAGCCCCAGCATTTT. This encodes CSARSDSRGYQPQHF.

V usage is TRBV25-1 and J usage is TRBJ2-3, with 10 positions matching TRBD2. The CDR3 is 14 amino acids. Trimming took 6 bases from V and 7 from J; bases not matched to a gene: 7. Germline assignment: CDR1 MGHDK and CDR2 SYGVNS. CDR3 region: CASSLAGAPNTQYF. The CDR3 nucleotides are TGTGCCAGCAGCCTAGCGGGGGCGCCTAATACGCAGTATTTT.

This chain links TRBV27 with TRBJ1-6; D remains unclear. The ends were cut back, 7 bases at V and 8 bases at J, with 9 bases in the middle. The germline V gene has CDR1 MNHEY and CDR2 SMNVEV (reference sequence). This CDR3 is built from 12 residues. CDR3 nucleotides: TGTGCCAGCACTACGACACATTCACCCCTCCACTTT. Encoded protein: CASTTTHSPLHF.

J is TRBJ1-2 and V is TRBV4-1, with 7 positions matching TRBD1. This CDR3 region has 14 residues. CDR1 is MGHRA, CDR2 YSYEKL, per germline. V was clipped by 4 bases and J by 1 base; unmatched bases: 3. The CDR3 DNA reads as TGCGCCAGCAGCCCGGGACAGAATAACTATGGCTACACCTTC. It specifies CASSPGQNNYGYTF.

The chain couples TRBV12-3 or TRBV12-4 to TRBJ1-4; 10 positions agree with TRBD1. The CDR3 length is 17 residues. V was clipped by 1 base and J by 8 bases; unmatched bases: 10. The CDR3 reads CASSLGDRGVRDEKLFF. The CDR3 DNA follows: TGTGCCAGCAGTTTAGGGGACAGGGGCGTTCGGGACGAAAAACTGTTTTTT.

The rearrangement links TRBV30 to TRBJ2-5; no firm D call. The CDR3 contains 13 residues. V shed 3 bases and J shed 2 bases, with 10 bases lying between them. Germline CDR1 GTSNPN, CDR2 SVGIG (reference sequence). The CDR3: CAWSMGNQETQYF. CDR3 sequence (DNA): TGTGCCTGGAGCATGGGTAATCAAGAGACCCAGTACTTC.

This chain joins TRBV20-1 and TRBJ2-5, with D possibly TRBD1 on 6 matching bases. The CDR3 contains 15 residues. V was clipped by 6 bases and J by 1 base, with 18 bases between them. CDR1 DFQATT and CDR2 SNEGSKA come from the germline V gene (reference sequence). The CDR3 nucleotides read TGCAGTGCCATGGTGGGGGCAGGACTCCAAGAGACCCAGTACTTC. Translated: CSAMVGAGLQETQYF.

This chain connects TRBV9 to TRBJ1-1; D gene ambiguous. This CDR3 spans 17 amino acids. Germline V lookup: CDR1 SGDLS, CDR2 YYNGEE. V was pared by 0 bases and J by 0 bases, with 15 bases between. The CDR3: CASSVDPFGPLNTEAFF. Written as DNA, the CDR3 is TGTGCCAGCAGCGTAGACCCGTTCGGACCTTTGAACACTGAAGCTTTCTTT. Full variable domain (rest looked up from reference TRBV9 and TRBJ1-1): DSGVTQTPKHLITATGQRVTLRCSPRSGDLSVYWYQQSLDQGLQFLIQYYNGEERAKGNILERFSAQQFPDLHSELNLSSLELGDSALYFCASSVDPFGPLNTEAFFGQGTRLTVV.

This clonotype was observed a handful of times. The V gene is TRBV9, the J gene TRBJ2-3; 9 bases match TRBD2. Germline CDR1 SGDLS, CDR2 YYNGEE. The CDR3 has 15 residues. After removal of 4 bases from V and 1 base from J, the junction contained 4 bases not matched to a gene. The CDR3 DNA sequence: TGTGCCAGCAGCCCCCGACTAGCGGGCACAGATACGCAGTATTTT. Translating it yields CASSPRLAGTDTQYF.

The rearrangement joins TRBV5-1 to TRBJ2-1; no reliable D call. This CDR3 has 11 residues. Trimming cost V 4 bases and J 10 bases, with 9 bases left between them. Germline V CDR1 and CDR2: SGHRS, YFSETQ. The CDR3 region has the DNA TGCGCCAGCAGCGCCGCTCGAGAGCAGTTCTTC. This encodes CASSAAREQFF. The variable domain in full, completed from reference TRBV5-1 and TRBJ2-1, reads KAGVTQTPRYLIKTRGQQVTLSCSPISGHRSVSWYQQTPGQGLQFLFEYFSETQRNKGNFPGRFSGRQFSNSRSEMNVSTLELGDSALYLCASSAAREQFFGPGTRLTVL.

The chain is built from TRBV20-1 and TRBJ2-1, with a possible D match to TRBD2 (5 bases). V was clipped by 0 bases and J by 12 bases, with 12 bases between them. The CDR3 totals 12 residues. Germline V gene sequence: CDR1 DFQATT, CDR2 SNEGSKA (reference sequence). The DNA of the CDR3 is TGCAGTGCTAGAGACCTGGGGAGCCTGCAGTTCTTC. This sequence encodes CSARDLGSLQFF.

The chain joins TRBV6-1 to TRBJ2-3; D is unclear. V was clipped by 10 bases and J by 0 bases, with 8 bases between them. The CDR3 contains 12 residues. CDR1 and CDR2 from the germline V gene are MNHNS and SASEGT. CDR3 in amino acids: CATETSTDTQYF. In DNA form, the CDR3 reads TGTGCCACCGAGACGAGCACAGATACGCAGTATTTT.

CDR3 residues: CASSSRTSSLFF. The CDR3 coding sequence is TGTGCCAGCAGTTCCCGGACTAGCAGCCTGTTCTTC. The chain joins TRBV6-5 to TRBJ2-1; TRBD2 matches at 8 bases. CDR1 is MNHEY, CDR2 SVGAGI, per germline. Germline trimming cut 4 bases from V and 15 bases from J; bases unmatched to any gene: 8. The CDR3 has 12 amino acids.

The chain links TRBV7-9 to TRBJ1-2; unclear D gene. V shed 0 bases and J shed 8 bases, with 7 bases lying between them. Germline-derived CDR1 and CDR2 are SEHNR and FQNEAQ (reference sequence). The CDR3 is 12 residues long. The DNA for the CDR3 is TGTGCCAGCAGCTTAGCGGGGTTGGGCTACACCTTC. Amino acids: CASSLAGLGYTF.

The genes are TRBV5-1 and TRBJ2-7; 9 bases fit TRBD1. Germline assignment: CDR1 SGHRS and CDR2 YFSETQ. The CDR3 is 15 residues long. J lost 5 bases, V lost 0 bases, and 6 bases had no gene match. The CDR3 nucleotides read TGCGCCAGCAGCTTGGTAGGGACAGGGACGCACGAGCAGTACTTC. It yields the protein CASSLVGTGTHEQYF.

The CDR3 DNA follows: TGTGCCAGCAGCTTGGCTGGGGGGAGCAATTACAATGAGCAGTTCTTC. Protein sequence: CASSLAGGSNYNEQFF. The V gene is TRBV5-4, the J gene TRBJ2-1; D may be TRBD2 (6 bases). The V gene's germline CDR1 is SGHNT and CDR2 YYREEE (reference sequence). CDR3 length: 16 residues. The V end was cut by 0 bases, the J end by 4 bases, with 14 bases between. Variable domain in full (rest from reference TRBV5-4 and TRBJ2-1): ETGVTQSPTHLIKTRGQQVTLRCSSQSGHNTVSWYQQALGQGPQFIFQYYREEENGRGNFPPRFSGLQFPNYSSELNVNALELDDSALYLCASSLAGGSNYNEQFFGPGTRLTVL.

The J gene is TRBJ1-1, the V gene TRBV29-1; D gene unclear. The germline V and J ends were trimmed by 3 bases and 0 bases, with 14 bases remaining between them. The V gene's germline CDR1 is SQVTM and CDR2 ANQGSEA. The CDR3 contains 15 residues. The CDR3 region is CSVDPRGGMNTEAFF. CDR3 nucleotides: TGCAGCGTTGATCCCCGCGGAGGTATGAACACTGAAGCTTTCTTT. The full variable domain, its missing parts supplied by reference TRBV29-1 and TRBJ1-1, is SAVISQKPSRDICQRGTSLTIQCQVDSQVTMMFWYRQQPGQSLTLIATANQGSEATYESGFVIDKFPISRPNLTFSTLTVSNMSPEDSSIYLCSVDPRGGMNTEAFFGQGTRLTVV.

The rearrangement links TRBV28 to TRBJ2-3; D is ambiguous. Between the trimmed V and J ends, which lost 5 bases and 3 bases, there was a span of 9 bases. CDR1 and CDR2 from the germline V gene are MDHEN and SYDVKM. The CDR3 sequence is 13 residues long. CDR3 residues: CASSIGTTDTQYF. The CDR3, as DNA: TGTGCCAGCAGTATTGGTACGACAGATACGCAGTATTTT.

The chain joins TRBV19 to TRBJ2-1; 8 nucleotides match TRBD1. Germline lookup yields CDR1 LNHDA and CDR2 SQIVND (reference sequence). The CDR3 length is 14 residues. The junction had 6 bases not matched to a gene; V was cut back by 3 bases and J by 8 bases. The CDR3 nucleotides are TGTGCCAGTAGTATCGGGGACAGGTTGGATGAGCAGTTCTTC. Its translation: CASSIGDRLDEQFF.

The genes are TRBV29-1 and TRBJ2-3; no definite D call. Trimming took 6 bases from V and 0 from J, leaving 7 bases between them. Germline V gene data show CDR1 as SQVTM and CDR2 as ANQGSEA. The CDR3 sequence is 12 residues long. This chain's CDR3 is CSVEDSTDTQYF. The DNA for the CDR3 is TGCAGCGTCGAGGACAGCACAGATACGCAGTATTTT.

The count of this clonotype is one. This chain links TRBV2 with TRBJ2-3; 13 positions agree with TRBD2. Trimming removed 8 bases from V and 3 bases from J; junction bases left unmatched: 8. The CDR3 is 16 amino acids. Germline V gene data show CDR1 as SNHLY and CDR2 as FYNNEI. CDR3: CASSTGGLAGTDTQYF. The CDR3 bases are TGTGCCAGCTCCACTGGGGGACTAGCGGGAACAGATACGCAGTATTTT.

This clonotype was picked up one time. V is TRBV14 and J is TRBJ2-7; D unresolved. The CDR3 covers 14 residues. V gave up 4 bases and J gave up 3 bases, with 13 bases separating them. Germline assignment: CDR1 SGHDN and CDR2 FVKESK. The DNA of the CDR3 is TGTGCCAGCAGCCCCATGGGCCCAGTCTACGAGCAGTACTTC. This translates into CASSPMGPVYEQYF.